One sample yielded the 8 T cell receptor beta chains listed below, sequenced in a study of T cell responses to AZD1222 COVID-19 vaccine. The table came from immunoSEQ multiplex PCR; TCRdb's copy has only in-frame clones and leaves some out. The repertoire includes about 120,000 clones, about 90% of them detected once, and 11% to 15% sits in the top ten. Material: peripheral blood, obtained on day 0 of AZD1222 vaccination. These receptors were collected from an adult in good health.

Here the CDR3 DNA reads TGTGCCAGAAGCCCAGGGAAGACTAATGAAAAACTGTTTTTT. Translating it yields CARSPGKTNEKLFF. The V call is TRBV5-3, the J call TRBJ1-4; weak D call: TRBD1 (5 bases). TRBV5-3 qualifies as an ORF whose function is uncertain. The germline V and J ends were trimmed by 4 bases and 2 bases, with 9 bases remaining between them. This CDR3 contains 14 residues.

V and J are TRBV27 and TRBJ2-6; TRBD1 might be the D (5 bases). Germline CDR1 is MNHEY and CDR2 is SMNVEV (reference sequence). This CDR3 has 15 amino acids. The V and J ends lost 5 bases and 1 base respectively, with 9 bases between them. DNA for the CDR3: TGTGCCAGCAGTACAGGCCTTTCTGGGGCCAACGTCCTGACTTTC. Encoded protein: CASSTGLSGANVLTF.

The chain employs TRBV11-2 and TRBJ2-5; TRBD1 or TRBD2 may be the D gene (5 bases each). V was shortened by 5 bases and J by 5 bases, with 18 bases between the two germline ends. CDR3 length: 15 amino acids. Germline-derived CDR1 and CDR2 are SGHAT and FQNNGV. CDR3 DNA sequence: TGTGCCAGCAGCCGCGAGGCTGTCAGGGAGGAGACCCAGTACTTC. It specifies CASSREAVREETQYF.

The CDR3 is CASSPAWGSNQPQHF. In DNA, the CDR3 is TGTGCCAGCAGTCCGGCGTGGGGTAGCAATCAGCCCCAGCATTTT. The chain joins TRBV6-5 to TRBJ1-5; D uncertain. The germline gives CDR1 MNHEY, CDR2 SVGAGI. The V end was cut by 5 bases, the J end by 0 bases, with 11 bases between. The CDR3 loop spans 15 amino acids.

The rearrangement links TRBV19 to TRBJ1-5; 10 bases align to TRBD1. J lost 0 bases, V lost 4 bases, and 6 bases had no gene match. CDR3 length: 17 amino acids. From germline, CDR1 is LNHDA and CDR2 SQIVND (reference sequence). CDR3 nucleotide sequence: TGTGCCAGTAGTAGGGGACAGGGGAGGTATAGCAATCAGCCCCAGCATTTT. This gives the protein CASSRGQGRYSNQPQHF.

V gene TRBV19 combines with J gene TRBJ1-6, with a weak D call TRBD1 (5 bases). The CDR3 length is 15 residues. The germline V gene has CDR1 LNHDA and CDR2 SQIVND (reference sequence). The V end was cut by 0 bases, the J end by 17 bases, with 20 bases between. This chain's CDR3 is CASSIEGTARAGIHF. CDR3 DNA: TGTGCCAGTAGTATAGAGGGGACCGCCAGGGCAGGCATCCACTTT.

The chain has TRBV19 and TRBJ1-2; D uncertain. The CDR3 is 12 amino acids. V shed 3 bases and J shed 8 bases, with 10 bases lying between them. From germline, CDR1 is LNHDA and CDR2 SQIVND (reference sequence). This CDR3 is CASSIGASGYTF. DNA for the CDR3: TGTGCCAGTAGTATCGGTGCTTCAGGCTACACCTTC.

The DNA for the CDR3 is TGTGCCAGCAGTTTTGATAATTCACCCCTCCACTTT. Translated, it gives CASSFDNSPLHF. This rearrangement joins TRBV12-3 or TRBV12-4 to TRBJ1-6, with no clear D. CDR3 length: 12 amino acids. With 3 bases removed from V and 5 bases from J, the gap between germline ends came to 2 bases.